These T cell receptor beta chains were read from a single sample in a study of blood T cell repertoires in COVID-19. TCRdb keeps only in-frame clones here, not all; method: immunoSEQ multiplex PCR. The top ten clones hold approximately 1% of a sample with around 300,000 clones, roughly 86% of them seen once. Sequenced: PBMCs or T cells enriched from blood (not recorded which). The receptors come from a woman in her 30s who had recovered from COVID-19. CDR3s include the opening cysteine and the closing phenylalanine or tryptophan. The D gene is left open where the match is weak. Not all rows give a size; the values are once, few, many and, for expanded clones, a class.

len: 15; j_gene: TRBJ1-2; abundance: NA; v_gene: TRBV29-1; d_gene: TRBD1; CDR3nt: TGCAGCGTTGGCGAAAGAGTGAGGGGGCTCTATGGCTACACCTTC; CDR3aa: CSVGERVRGLYGYTF
len: 15; j_gene: TRBJ2-1; abundance: NA; v_gene: TRBV5-1; d_gene: TRBD1; CDR3nt: TGCGCCAGCAGTTCCGGGACAGGTTCCTACAATGAGCAGTTCTTC; CDR3aa: CASSSGTGSYNEQFF
len: 15; j_gene: TRBJ2-2; abundance: NA; v_gene: TRBV19; d_gene: TRBD1; CDR3nt: TGTGCCAGTAGTATCCCACACCGGACAGGGGTGGAGCTGTTTTTT; CDR3aa: CASSIPHRTGVELFF
len: 15; j_gene: TRBJ1-2; abundance: NA; v_gene: TRBV5-8; d_gene: NA; CDR3nt: TGTGCCAGCAGCTTGGCGGGGGGTTCTAACTATGGCTACACCTTC; CDR3aa: CASSLAGGSNYGYTF
len: 18; j_gene: TRBJ2-3; abundance: NA; v_gene: TRBV7-9; d_gene: NA; CDR3nt: TGTGCCAGCAGCTTAGGGATAGGCGAGACAGTTAGCACAGATACGCAGTATTTT; CDR3aa: CASSLGIGETVSTDTQYF
len: 13; j_gene: TRBJ2-7; abundance: once; v_gene: TRBV19; d_gene: NA; CDR3nt: TGTGCCAGTAGTATAGACGGGGAGTCTGAGCAGTACTTC; CDR3aa: CASSIDGESEQYF
len: 17; j_gene: TRBJ1-5; abundance: once; v_gene: TRBV20-1; d_gene: NA; CDR3nt: TGCAGTGCTAGTCTAGCCTTCACTGGGGTCCTAGATCAGCCCCAGCATTTT; CDR3aa: CSASLAFTGVLDQPQHF
len: 18; j_gene: TRBJ2-5; abundance: NA; v_gene: TRBV25-1; d_gene: TRBD2; CDR3nt: TGTGCCAGCAGTGATAAGGCTAGCGGGAGGGCCCGCCAAGAGACCCAGTACTTC; CDR3aa: CASSDKASGRARQETQYF
len: 13; j_gene: TRBJ1-1; abundance: NA; v_gene: TRBV7-2; d_gene: NA; CDR3nt: TGTGCCAGCAGCTTAGTTCAGGGTACTGAAGCTTTCTTT; CDR3aa: CASSLVQGTEAFF
len: 13; j_gene: TRBJ2-2; abundance: NA; v_gene: TRBV5-4; d_gene: NA; CDR3nt: TGTGCCAGCAGCTTGGCCTCTTCCGGGGAGCTGTTTTTT; CDR3aa: CASSLASSGELFF
len: 16; j_gene: TRBJ2-7; abundance: once; v_gene: TRBV5-4; d_gene: NA; CDR3nt: TGTGCCAGCAGCTTGGTTCCGCCGCAGGGGCCTATTTTCGGGTACTTC; CDR3aa: CASSLVPPQGPIFGYF
len: 15; j_gene: TRBJ1-2; abundance: NA; v_gene: TRBV3-1/TRBV3-2; d_gene: TRBD1; CDR3nt: TGTGCCAGCAGCCAAGATGGGACAGGCCGTTCTGGCTACACCTTC; CDR3aa: CASSQDGTGRSGYTF